This is a list of T cell receptor beta chains from one sample in a study of cytomegalovirus exposure and HLA in healthy donors. Profiling relied on immunoSEQ multiplex PCR, and the TCRdb table lists in-frame clones only, not all of them. This table has fewer than 200,000 clones, around 84% appearing once. Sample: PBMCs. The receptors come from a girl aged 2 to 10 in good health and CMV-seropositive. Each CDR3 is given with its conserved first and last residue. A D gene is named only where the DNA matches it firmly. Clone size is stated in some rows and not others, as once, few, many or a class when expanded.

V: TRBV6-5
J: TRBJ1-4
D: .
size: few
DNA: TGTGCCAGCAGTTTTGGACAGTCGCTTAATGAAAAACTGTTTTTT
CDR3: CASSFGQSLNEKLFF

V: TRBV30
J: TRBJ2-1
D: TRBD2
size: .
DNA: TGTGCCTGGAGTAGGGGCGGGGGAAATAATGAGCAGTTCTTC
CDR3: CAWSRGGGNNEQFF

V: TRBV7-9
J: TRBJ1-5
D: .
size: .
DNA: TGTGCCAGCAGCTTAGTTGTGGGGGGGCCCCAGCATTTT
CDR3: CASSLVVGGPQHF

V: TRBV15
J: TRBJ2-7
D: .
size: .
DNA: TGTGCCACCAGCAGAGGTCCCAGGGGCCTCTCCTACGAGCAGTACTTC
CDR3: CATSRGPRGLSYEQYF

V: TRBV11-3
J: TRBJ2-3
D: .
size: .
DNA: TGTGCCAGCAGCCCCTTACACGGCACAGATACGCAGTATTTT
CDR3: CASSPLHGTDTQYF

V: TRBV25-1
J: TRBJ2-7
D: .
size: .
DNA: TGTGCCAGCAGTGCATACTGCGAGCAGTACTTC
CDR3: CASSAYCEQYF

V: TRBV30
J: TRBJ2-5
D: .
size: .
DNA: TGTGCCTGGAGCTTAGGAGGAGAGACCCAGTACTTC
CDR3: CAWSLGGETQYF

V: TRBV5-1
J: TRBJ2-4
D: .
size: .
DNA: TGCGCCAGCCCCCGGAGGTACTTC
CDR3: CASPRRYF

V: TRBV12-5
J: TRBJ2-7
D: TRBD2
size: .
DNA: TGTGCTAGTGCCGAGATCAGACCGCGGGGACTAGCGGGAGGCCTCTCCTACGAGCAGTACTTC
CDR3: CASAEIRPRGLAGGLSYEQYF

V: TRBV28
J: TRBJ2-7
D: TRBD2
size: .
DNA: TGTGCCAGCAGTGCAACTAGCGGGGGTCGCGAGCAGTACTTC
CDR3: CASSATSGGREQYF

V: TRBV28
J: TRBJ2-1
D: .
size: .
DNA: TGTGCCAGCCCCCGGGGGAGTGAGCAGTTCTTC
CDR3: CASPRGSEQFF

V: TRBV23-1
J: TRBJ1-6
D: .
size: .
DNA: TGCGCCAGCAGTCAATCGGCGGCAGGGGAGGGTAATTCACCCCTCCACTTT
CDR3: CASSQSAAGEGNSPLHF

V: TRBV27
J: TRBJ1-5
D: TRBD1
size: .
DNA: TGTGCCAGCAGTTCGACAGGGGTGGGCAATCAGCCCCAGCATTTT
CDR3: CASSSTGVGNQPQHF

V: TRBV27
J: TRBJ2-3
D: .
size: .
DNA: TGTGCCAGCAGTTTTTCGCGGGTATCCACAGATACGCAGTATTTT
CDR3: CASSFSRVSTDTQYF

V: TRBV5-4
J: TRBJ2-5
D: TRBD1
size: .
DNA: TGTGCCAGCAGCCGCGAACAGGGGCGAGGGGAGACCCAGTACTTC
CDR3: CASSREQGRGETQYF

V: TRBV6-5
J: TRBJ2-3
D: .
size: .
DNA: TGTGCCAGCAGCAGGCTTAGCGCAGATACGCAGTATTTT
CDR3: CASSRLSADTQYF

V: TRBV12-5
J: TRBJ2-2
D: .
size: .
DNA: TGTGCTAGTGGCCCAGGGTATTATAACGGGGAGCTGTTTTTT
CDR3: CASGPGYYNGELFF

V: TRBV28
J: TRBJ2-1
D: .
size: .
DNA: TGTGCCAGCAGTAATGGAGTAGCGCTCAATGAGCAGTTCTTC
CDR3: CASSNGVALNEQFF

V: TRBV9
J: TRBJ2-2
D: TRBD2
size: .
DNA: TGTGCCAGCAGCGTCCCTCGGGAGGGCGGGGAGCTGTTTTTT
CDR3: CASSVPREGGELFF

V: TRBV6-6
J: TRBJ1-1
D: .
size: few
DNA: TGTGCCAGCAGTTACTACCTAGGTGTTGACACTGAAGCTTTCTTT
CDR3: CASSYYLGVDTEAFF

V: TRBV27
J: TRBJ2-2
D: .
size: .
DNA: TGTGCCAGCAGTTTCTCGTCCAACACCGGGGAGCTGTTTTTT
CDR3: CASSFSSNTGELFF

V: TRBV28
J: TRBJ2-7
D: .
size: .
DNA: TGTGCCAGCATCCGCGGGACTCTCTCCTACGAGCAGTACTTC
CDR3: CASIRGTLSYEQYF

V: TRBV30
J: TRBJ1-1
D: .
size: once
DNA: TGTGCCTGGAGTGTCCGGGGTTGGGGAAACACTGAAGCTTTCTTT
CDR3: CAWSVRGWGNTEAFF

V: TRBV14
J: TRBJ1-1
D: .
size: few
DNA: TGTGCCAGCAGCCAAGCGGGGATTATGAACACTGAAGCTTTCTTT
CDR3: CASSQAGIMNTEAFF

V: TRBV5-4
J: TRBJ1-6
D: .
size: .
DNA: TGTGCCAGCAGCTTAGAAAGGACGGGGGGTGGTAATTCACCCCTCCACTTT
CDR3: CASSLERTGGGNSPLHF

V: TRBV6-5
J: TRBJ2-7
D: TRBD2
size: once
DNA: TGTGCCAGCAGTTATGCGGGAGGGCCGTTCGAGCAGTACTTC
CDR3: CASSYAGGPFEQYF

V: TRBV6-5
J: TRBJ1-4
D: .
size: .
DNA: TGTGCCTCCCGACGGGGGACGGATGAAAAACTGTTTTTT
CDR3: CASRRGTDEKLFF

V: TRBV6-6
J: TRBJ1-5
D: TRBD1
size: .
DNA: TGTGCCAGCAGTGCCCGGGACAGGGGGCCCAATCAGCCCCAGCATTTT
CDR3: CASSARDRGPNQPQHF

V: TRBV12-5
J: TRBJ1-3
D: .
size: once
DNA: TGTGCTAGTGGTTTGGCCAGACGGGTTCGGGATGGAAACACCATATATTTT
CDR3: CASGLARRVRDGNTIYF

V: TRBV5-4
J: TRBJ1-6
D: .
size: few
DNA: TGTGCCAGCAGCTTGTACAGCTCCTATAATTCACCCCTCCACTTT
CDR3: CASSLYSSYNSPLHF

V: TRBV2
J: TRBJ2-7
D: TRBD2
size: .
DNA: TGTGCCAGCAGGCCGAGGGCGGGAGGCCCCGAGCAGTACTTC
CDR3: CASRPRAGGPEQYF

V: TRBV9
J: TRBJ2-1
D: .
size: .
DNA: TGTGCCAGCAGCGCCGAGGGAGATCTCTACAATGAGCAGTTCTTC
CDR3: CASSAEGDLYNEQFF

V: TRBV6-5
J: TRBJ2-7
D: TRBD1
size: .
DNA: TGTGCCAGCAGTTTCTTAGGACAGGGGGTCGCCTACGAGCAGTACTTC
CDR3: CASSFLGQGVAYEQYF

V: TRBV9
J: TRBJ1-2
D: .
size: .
DNA: TGTGCCAGCAGCGTAGGGATCGGGTCCTCGTATGGCTACACCTTC
CDR3: CASSVGIGSSYGYTF

V: TRBV7-9
J: TRBJ2-7
D: TRBD1
size: .
DNA: TGTGCCAGCAGCAAGGACAGGGACTACGAGCAGTACTTC
CDR3: CASSKDRDYEQYF

V: TRBV9
J: TRBJ1-4
D: .
size: .
DNA: TGTGCCAGCAGCGTAGGGGAGGGGGGGACGTGGGACGAAAAACTGTTTTTT
CDR3: CASSVGEGGTWDEKLFF

V: TRBV5-4
J: TRBJ1-2
D: .
size: .
DNA: TGTGCCAGCAGCTGGGCAAGTAATAACTATGGCTACACCTTC
CDR3: CASSWASNNYGYTF

V: TRBV7-9
J: TRBJ2-5
D: .
size: .
DNA: TGTGCCAGCAGCTTAGAGGCTAGACAAGAGACCCAGTACTTC
CDR3: CASSLEARQETQYF

V: TRBV4-1
J: TRBJ1-1
D: .
size: few
DNA: TGCGCCAGCAGCCAATCTTTGAGAGCGAACACTGAAGCTTTCTTT
CDR3: CASSQSLRANTEAFF

V: TRBV5-1
J: TRBJ1-3
D: .
size: few
DNA: TGCGCCAGCAGCGAGGGCGGCTCTGGAAACACCATATATTTT
CDR3: CASSEGGSGNTIYF

V: TRBV29-1
J: TRBJ2-1
D: .
size: .
DNA: TGCAGCGTTGGGAGCTCCTACAATGAGCAGTTCTTC
CDR3: CSVGSSYNEQFF

V: TRBV5-1
J: TRBJ1-1
D: .
size: .
DNA: TGCGCCAGCAGCTTGGGGTCAGGGATCATGAACACTGAAGCTTTCGGAGCTTTCTTT
CDR3: CASSLGSGIMNTEAFGAFF

V: TRBV28
J: TRBJ1-2
D: .
size: .
DNA: TGTGCCAGCAGTTTTCTGAGGAGGAACTATGGCTACACCTTC
CDR3: CASSFLRRNYGYTF

V: TRBV19
J: TRBJ2-7
D: TRBD1
size: .
DNA: TGTGCCAGTAGTATAGATCTAGGACAGGGAATTTCTTCCTACGAGCAGTACTTC
CDR3: CASSIDLGQGISSYEQYF

V: TRBV19
J: TRBJ1-5
D: .
size: once
DNA: TGTGCCAGTAGAGTGTCCCGGAATCAGCCCCAGCATTTT
CDR3: CASRVSRNQPQHF

V: TRBV29-1
J: TRBJ2-7
D: TRBD2
size: .
DNA: TGCAGCGTCGGGGGACTAGCGGGGGCGGGCGAGCAGTACTTC
CDR3: CSVGGLAGAGEQYF

V: TRBV18
J: TRBJ2-3
D: TRBD1
size: .
DNA: TGTGCCAGCTCACCTCCCCACGACAGGGGGCTCAGCACAGATACGCAGTATTTT
CDR3: CASSPPHDRGLSTDTQYF

V: TRBV7-3
J: TRBJ2-5
D: .
size: .
DNA: TGTGCCAGCAGCCCGGGGAGCCAAGAGACCCAGTACTTC
CDR3: CASSPGSQETQYF

V: TRBV28
J: TRBJ2-7
D: .
size: .
DNA: TGTGCCAGCAGTTTAGGAGGGGGCGGGCACGAGCAGTACTTC
CDR3: CASSLGGGGHEQYF

V: TRBV7-9
J: TRBJ1-4
D: .
size: .
DNA: TGTGCCAGCAGCTTTGGGGGACACGAAAATGAAAAACTGTTTTTT
CDR3: CASSFGGHENEKLFF

V: TRBV13
J: TRBJ1-1
D: TRBD1
size: .
DNA: TGTGCCAGCAGCTGGGACAGGGTTACTGAAGCTTTCTTT
CDR3: CASSWDRVTEAFF

V: TRBV6-5
J: TRBJ2-1
D: TRBD2
size: .
DNA: TGTGCCAGCAGTTACCTAGCGGGAGGGCCCAATGAGCAGTTCTTC
CDR3: CASSYLAGGPNEQFF

V: TRBV6-5
J: TRBJ2-1
D: TRBD2
size: .
DNA: TGTGCCAGCAGTTATCTAGCGGGCATTGATGAGCAGTTCTTC
CDR3: CASSYLAGIDEQFF